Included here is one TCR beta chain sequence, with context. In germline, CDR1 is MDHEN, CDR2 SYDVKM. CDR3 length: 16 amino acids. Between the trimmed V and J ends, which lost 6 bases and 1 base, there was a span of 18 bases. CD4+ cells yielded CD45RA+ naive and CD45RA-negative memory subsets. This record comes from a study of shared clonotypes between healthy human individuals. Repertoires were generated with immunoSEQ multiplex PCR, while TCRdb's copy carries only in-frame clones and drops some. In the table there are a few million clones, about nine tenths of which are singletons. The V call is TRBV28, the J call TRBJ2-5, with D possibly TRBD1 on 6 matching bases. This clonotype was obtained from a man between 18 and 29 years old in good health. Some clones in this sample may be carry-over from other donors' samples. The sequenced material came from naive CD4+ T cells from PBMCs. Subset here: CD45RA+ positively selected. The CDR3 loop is CASRKAMNRAQETQYF. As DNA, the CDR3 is TGTGCCAGCAGAAAAGCAATGAACAGGGCCCAAGAGACCCAGTACTTC. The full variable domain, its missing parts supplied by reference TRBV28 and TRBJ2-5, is DVKVTQSSRYLVKRTGEKVFLECVQDMDHENMFWYRQDPGLGLRLIYFSYDVKMKEKGDIPEGYSVSREKKERFSLILESASTNQTSMYLCASRKAMNRAQETQYFGPGTRLLVL.